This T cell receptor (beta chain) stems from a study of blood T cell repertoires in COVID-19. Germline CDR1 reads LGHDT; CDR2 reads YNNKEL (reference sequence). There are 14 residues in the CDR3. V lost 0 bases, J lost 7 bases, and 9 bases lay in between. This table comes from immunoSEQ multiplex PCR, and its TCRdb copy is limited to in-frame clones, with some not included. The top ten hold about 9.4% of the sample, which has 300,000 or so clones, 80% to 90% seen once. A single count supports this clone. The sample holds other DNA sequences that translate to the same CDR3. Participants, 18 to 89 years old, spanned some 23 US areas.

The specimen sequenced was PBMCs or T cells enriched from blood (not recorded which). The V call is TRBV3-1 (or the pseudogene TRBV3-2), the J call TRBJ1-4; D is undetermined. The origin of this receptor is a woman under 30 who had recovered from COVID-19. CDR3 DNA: TGTGCCAGCAGCCAAGATCTTCGCGGTGAAAAACTGTTTTTT. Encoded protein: CASSQDLRGEKLFF.